This TCR beta chain was identified during a study of PD-L1 blockade in urothelial cancer. Using immunoSEQ multiplex PCR, the repertoire was profiled, and TCRdb retains in-frame clones only, with some absent. This table has approximately 90,000 clones, roughly 89% appearing once. Trimming pared 1 base from V and 4 bases from J, leaving 13 bases between. This CDR3 is 15 amino acids long. CDR1 and CDR2 (germline): MGHDK, SYGVNS. Regarding time point: pretreatment peripheral blood. This chain joins TRBV25-1 and TRBJ1-2; tentative D call: TRBD1 (6 bases). This specimen was PBMCs, taken around atezolizumab (anti-PD-L1) treatment. The sequence came from a man aged 60 to 69 with urothelial cancer. The CDR3 region is CASSESPTGIYGYTF. DNA for the CDR3: TGTGCCAGCAGTGAATCCCCCACAGGGATCTATGGCTACACCTTC.